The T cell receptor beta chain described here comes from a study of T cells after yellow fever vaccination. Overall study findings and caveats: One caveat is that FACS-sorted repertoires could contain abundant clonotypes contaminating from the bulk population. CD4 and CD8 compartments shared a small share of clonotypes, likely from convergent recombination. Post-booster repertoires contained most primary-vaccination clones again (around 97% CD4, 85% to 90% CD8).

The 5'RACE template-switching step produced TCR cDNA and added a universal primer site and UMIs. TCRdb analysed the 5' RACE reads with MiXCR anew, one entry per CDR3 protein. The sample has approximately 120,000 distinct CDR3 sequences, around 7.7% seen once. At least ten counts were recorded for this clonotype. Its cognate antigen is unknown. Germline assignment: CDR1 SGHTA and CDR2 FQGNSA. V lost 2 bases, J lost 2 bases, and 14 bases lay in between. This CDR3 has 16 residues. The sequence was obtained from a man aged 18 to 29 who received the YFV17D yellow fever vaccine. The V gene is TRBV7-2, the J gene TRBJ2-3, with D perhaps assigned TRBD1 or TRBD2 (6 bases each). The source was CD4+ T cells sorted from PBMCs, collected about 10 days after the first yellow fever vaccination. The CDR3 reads CASSLWKGGPTDTQYF. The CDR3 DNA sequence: TGTGCCAGCAGCTTATGGAAAGGGGGGCCCACAGATACGCAGTATTTT.